Detailed here is one TCR beta chain. One end of the junction varies from germline; a read error may be responsible. These data are taken from a study of immune heterogeneity within non-small cell lung tumors. Study-wide context: There was 1 tumor not otherwise specified, along with some 11 non-squamous carcinomas and 4 squamous cell carcinomas.

Multiplex PCR amplified TCR beta CDR3 with 32 V and 13 J primers. TCRdb itself ran the multiplex PCR reads through MiXCR, one entry per CDR3 protein. The sample yields roughly 13,000 distinct CDR3 sequences, less than 25% seen once. This CDR3 is 11 amino acids long. CDR1 is SGDLS, CDR2 YYNGEE, per germline. Bulk tumor genomic DNA, about 600 ng per sample, was used as template. Far-apart biopsies, several per primary tumor, were taken during surgery. Untreated, newly diagnosed non-small cell lung cancer patients underwent curative surgery. Sequenced material: lung tumor tissue. The rearrangement uses TRBV9 and TRBJ2-5, with TRBD2 as a possible D gene (6 bases). This clonotype was obtained from a man aged 55 to 70 with non-small cell lung cancer. The CDR3 reads CASSRGETKYF. For the CDR3, the DNA is TGTGCCAGCAGCCGCGGGGAGACCAAGTACTTC.